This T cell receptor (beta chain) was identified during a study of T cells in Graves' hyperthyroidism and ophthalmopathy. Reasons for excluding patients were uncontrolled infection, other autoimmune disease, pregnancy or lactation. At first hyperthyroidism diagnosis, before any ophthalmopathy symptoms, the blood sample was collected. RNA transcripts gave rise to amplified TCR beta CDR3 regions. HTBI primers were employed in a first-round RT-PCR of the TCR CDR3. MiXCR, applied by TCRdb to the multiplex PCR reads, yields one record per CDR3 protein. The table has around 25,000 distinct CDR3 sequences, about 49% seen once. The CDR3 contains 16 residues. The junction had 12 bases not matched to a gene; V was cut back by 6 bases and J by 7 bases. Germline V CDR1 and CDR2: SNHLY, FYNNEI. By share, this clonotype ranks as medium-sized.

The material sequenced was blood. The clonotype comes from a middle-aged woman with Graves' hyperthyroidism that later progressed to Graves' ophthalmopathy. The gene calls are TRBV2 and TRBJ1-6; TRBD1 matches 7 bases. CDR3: CASRGLPGQQNSPLHF. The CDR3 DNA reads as TGTGCCAGCAGGGGGCTTCCGGGACAGCAAAATTCACCCCTCCACTTT.